Below, one T cell receptor (beta chain) is given with its context. What it recognizes is unknown. The assay was immunoSEQ multiplex PCR, and TCRdb's table has in-frame clones only and misses some. The data contain some 40,000 clones, 60% to 85% of them singletons. Trimming stripped 0 bases from V and 6 bases from J, with 12 bases between. The CDR3 consists of 15 residues. The germline V gene has CDR1 SGHTA and CDR2 FQGNSA. The entry originates in a study of OX40 agonist ivuxolimab in advanced cancers. Study-wide results and limits: Which antigen the expanded peripheral T cells recognized is unknown. CD4+ T cells averaged fewer expanded clones than CD8+ T cells.

The chain combines TRBV7-2 with TRBJ1-5, with D hard to call. Here the sequenced sample was CD4+ or CD8+ T cells sorted from blood, taken in a trial of the OX40 agonist ivuxolimab. This receptor was taken from an adult with an advanced solid tumor such as melanoma, head and neck, liver or kidney cancer. This CDR3 is CASSLAAGFGQPQHF. The CDR3 DNA sequence: TGTGCCAGCAGCTTAGCGGCGGGGTTTGGTCAGCCCCAGCATTTT.